Sequencing of this TCR beta chain was carried out in a study of blood T cells in healthy people across ages. Study-wide findings and caveats: Observed TCR beta diversity per million T cells went down as age went up. This fall followed a roughly linear course with age. Naive CD4+ cell counts and diversity both ran higher in long-lived than in aged donors.

The V end was cut by 3 bases, the J end by 3 bases, with 9 bases between. CDR1 and CDR2 (germline): SNHLY, FYNNEI. This CDR3 is 13 amino acids long. The second PCR ran about 6 to 12 cycles with a sample-barcoded 5' primer and J-beta primers. TCRdb reprocessed the 5' RACE reads via MiXCR and lists one record per CDR3 protein. The sample contains about 1.4 million distinct CDR3 sequences, approximately 59% of which appear only once. Note on this clonotype: Its antigen is not known.

The study isolated at least 6.5 million PBMCs from each sample. The extraction recovered at least 5 micrograms of total RNA per sample. This rearrangement joins TRBV2 to TRBJ2-7, with a tentative D call TRBD2 (5 bases). Sequenced material: blood. This TCR came from a man between 18 and 29 years old in good health. CDR3 coding DNA: TGTGCCAGCAGTGACATAGCGAACTACGAGCAGTACTTC. This translates into CASSDIANYEQYF.